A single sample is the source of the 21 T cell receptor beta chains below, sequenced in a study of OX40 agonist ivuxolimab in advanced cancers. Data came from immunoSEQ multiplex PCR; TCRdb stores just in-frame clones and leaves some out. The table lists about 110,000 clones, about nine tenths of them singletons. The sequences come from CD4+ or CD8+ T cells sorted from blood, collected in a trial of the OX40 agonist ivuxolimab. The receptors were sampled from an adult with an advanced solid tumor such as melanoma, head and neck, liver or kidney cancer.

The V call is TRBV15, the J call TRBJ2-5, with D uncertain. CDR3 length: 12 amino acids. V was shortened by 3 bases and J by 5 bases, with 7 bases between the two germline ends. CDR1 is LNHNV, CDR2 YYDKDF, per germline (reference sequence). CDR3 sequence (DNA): TGTGCCACCAGCAGTAATTGGGAGACCCAGTACTTC. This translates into CATSSNWETQYF. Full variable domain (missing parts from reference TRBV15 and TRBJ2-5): DAMVIQNPRYQVTQFGKPVTLSCSQTLNHNVMYWYQQKSSQAPKLLFHYYDKDFNNEADTPDNFQSRRPNTSFCFLDIRSPGLGDTAMYLCATSSNWETQYFGPGTRLLVL.

CDR3 protein: CASSIWDRGYEQYF. For the CDR3, the DNA is TGTGCCAGCAGTATTTGGGACAGGGGCTACGAGCAGTACTTC. The chain carries TRBV6-8 and TRBJ2-7; 10 bases map to TRBD1. V was clipped by 5 bases and J by 3 bases; unmatched bases: 4. Looked up from germline, CDR1 is MNHGY and CDR2 is SAAAGT. The CDR3 totals 14 residues.

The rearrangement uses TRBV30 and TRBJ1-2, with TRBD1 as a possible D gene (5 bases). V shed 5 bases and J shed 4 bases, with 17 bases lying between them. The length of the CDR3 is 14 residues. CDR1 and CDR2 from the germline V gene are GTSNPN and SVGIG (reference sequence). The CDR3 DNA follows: TGTGCCTGGGTACGGGGCGGAGTACGCTATGGCTACACCTTC. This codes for CAWVRGGVRYGYTF.

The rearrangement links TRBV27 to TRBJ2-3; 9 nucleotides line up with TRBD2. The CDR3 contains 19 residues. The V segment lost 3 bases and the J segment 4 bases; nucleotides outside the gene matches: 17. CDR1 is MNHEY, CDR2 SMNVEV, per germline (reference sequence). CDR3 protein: CASSFWGQGSSGVSDTQYF. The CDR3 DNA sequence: TGTGCCAGCAGTTTTTGGGGACAAGGATCTAGCGGGGTTTCAGATACGCAGTATTTT.

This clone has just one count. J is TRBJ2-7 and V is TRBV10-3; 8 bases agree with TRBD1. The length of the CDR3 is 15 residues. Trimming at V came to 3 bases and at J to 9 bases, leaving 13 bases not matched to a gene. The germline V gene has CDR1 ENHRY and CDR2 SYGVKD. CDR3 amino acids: CAISEGSGQGLRQYF. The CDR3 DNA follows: TGTGCCATCAGTGAAGGTAGCGGACAGGGACTTCGGCAGTACTTC.

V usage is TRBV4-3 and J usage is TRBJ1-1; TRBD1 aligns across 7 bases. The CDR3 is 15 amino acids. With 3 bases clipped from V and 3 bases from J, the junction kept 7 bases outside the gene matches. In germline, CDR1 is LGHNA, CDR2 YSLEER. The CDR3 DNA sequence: TGCGCCAGCAGCCAGGATATACAGGGGTACACTGAAGCTTTCTTT. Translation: CASSQDIQGYTEAFF.

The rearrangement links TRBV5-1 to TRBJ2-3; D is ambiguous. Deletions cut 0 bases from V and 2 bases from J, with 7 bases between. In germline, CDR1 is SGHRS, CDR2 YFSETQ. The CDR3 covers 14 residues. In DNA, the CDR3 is TGCGCCAGCAGCTTGGGTTCAAACACAGATACGCAGTATTTT. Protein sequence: CASSLGSNTDTQYF.

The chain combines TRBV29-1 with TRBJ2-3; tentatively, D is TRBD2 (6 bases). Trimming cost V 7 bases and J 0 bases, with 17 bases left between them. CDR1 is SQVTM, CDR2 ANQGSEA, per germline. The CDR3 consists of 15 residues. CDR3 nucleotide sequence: TGCAGCGGATTCGGGGGTATTTCTAGCACAGATACGCAGTATTTT. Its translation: CSGFGGISSTDTQYF.

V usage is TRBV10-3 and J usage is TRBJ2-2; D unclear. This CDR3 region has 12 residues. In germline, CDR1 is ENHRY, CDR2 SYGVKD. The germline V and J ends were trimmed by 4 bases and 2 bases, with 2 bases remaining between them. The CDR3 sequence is CAISGNTGELFF. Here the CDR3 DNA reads TGTGCCATCAGTGGAAACACCGGGGAGCTGTTTTTT.

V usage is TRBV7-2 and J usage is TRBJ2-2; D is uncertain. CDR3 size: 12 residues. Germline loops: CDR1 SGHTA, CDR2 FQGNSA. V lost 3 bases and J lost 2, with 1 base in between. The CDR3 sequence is CASSFNTGELFF. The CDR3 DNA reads TGTGCCAGCAGCTTTAACACCGGGGAGCTGTTTTTT.

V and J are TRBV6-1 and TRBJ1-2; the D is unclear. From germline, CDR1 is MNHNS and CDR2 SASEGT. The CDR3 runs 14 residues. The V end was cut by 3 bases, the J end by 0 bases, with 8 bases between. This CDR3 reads CASSEYSANYGYTF. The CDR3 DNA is TGTGCCAGCAGTGAGTATTCAGCTAACTATGGCTACACCTTC.

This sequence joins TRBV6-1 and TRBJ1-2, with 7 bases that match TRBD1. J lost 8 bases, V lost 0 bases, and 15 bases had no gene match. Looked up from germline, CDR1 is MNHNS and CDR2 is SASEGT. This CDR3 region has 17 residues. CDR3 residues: CASSEAGAQGRFRGYTF. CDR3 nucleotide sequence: TGTGCCAGCAGTGAAGCAGGGGCACAGGGGAGGTTTCGAGGCTACACCTTC.

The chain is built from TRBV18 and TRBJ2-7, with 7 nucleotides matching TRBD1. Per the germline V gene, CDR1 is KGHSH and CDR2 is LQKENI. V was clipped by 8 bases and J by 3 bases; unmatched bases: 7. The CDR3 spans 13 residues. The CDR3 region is CASGEGQFYEQYF. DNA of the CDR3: TGTGCCAGCGGCGAGGGACAGTTCTACGAGCAGTACTTC.

CDR3 residues: CASSFPGEGAYGYTF. CDR3 nucleotides: TGTGCCAGCAGCTTTCCCGGGGAGGGCGCCTATGGCTACACCTTC. This chain joins TRBV11-2 and TRBJ1-2, with D hard to call. This CDR3 contains 15 residues. Trimming removed 3 bases from V and 4 bases from J, with 15 bases in between. CDR1 is SGHAT, CDR2 FQNNGV, per germline.

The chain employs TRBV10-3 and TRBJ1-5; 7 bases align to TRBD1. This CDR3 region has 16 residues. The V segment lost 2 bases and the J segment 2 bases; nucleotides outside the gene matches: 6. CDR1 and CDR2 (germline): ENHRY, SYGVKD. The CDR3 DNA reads TGTGCCATCAGTGAGATCGGGCAGGGGGGCAATCAGCCCCAGCATTTT. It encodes CAISEIGQGGNQPQHF.

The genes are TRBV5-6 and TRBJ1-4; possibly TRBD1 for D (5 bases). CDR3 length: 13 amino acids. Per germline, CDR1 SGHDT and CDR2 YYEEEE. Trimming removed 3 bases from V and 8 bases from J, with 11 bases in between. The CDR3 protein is CASSWAQGEKLFF. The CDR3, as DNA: TGTGCCAGCAGCTGGGCCCAGGGAGAAAAACTGTTTTTT. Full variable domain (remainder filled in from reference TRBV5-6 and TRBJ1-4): DAGVTQSPTHLIKTRGQQVTLRCSPKSGHDTVSWYQQALGQGPQFIFQYYEEEERQRGNFPDRFSGHQFPNYSSELNVNALLLGDSALYLCASSWAQGEKLFFGSGTQLSVL.

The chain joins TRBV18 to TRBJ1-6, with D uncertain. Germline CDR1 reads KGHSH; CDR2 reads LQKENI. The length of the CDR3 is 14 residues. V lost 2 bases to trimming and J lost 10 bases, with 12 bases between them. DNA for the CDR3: TGTGCCAGCTCACCAGGAAGGGCCGGCTCACCCCTCCACTTT. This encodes CASSPGRAGSPLHF.

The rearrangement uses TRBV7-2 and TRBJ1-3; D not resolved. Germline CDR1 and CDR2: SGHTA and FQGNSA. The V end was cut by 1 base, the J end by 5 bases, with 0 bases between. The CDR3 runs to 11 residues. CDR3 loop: CASSLGNTIYF. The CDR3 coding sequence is TGTGCCAGCAGCTTAGGAAACACCATATATTTT.

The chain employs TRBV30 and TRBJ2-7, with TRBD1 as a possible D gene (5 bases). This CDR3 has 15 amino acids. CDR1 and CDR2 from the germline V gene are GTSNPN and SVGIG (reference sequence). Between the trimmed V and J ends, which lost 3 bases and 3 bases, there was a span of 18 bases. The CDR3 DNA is TGTGCCTGGAGAGACTCATTAAGGGGTCTCTACGAGCAGTACTTC. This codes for CAWRDSLRGLYEQYF.

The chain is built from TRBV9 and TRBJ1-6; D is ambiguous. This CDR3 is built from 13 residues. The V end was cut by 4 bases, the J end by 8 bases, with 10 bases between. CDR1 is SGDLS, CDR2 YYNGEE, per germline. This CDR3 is CASSPTWDSPLHF. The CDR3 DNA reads TGTGCCAGCAGCCCCACATGGGATTCACCCCTCCACTTT.

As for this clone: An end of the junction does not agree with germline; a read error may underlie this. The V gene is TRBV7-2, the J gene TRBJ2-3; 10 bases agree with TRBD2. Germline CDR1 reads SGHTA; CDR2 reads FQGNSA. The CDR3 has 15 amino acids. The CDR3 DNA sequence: TGTGCCAGCAGCCTAGCGGGGGTTAGCACAGATACGCAGTATTTT. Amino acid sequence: CASSLAGVSTDTQYF. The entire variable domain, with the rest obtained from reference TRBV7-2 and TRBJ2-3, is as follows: GAGVSQSPSNKVTEKGKDVELRCDPISGHTALYWYRQSLGQGLEFLIYFQGNSAPDKSGLPSDRFSAERTGGSVSTLTIQRTQQEDSAVYLCASSLAGVSTDTQYFGPGTRLTVL.